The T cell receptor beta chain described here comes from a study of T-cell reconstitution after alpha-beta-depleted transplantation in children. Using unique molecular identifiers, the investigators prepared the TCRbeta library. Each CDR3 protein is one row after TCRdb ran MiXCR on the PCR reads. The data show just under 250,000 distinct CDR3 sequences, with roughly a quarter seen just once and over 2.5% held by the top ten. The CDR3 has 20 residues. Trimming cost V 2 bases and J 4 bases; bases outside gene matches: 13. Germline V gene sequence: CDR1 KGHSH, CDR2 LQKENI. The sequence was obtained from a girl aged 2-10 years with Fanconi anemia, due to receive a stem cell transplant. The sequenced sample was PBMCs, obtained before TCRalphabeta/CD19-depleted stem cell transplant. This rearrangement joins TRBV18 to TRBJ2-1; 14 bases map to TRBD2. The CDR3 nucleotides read TGTGCCAGCTCACCAAGGGGACTAGCGGGAGCACGGGGTTCTTACAATGAGCAGTTCTTC. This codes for CASSPRGLAGARGSYNEQFF.